The 3 T cell receptor beta chains in this list originate from one sample, sequenced in a study of blood T cell repertoires in COVID-19 (dated by TCRdb to 2018 to 2021). Receptor amplification or capture employed the immunoSEQ multiplex PCR assay. TCRdb took this table from immuneACCESS and kept in-frame rearrangements with V and J called. Such tables lack part of the clones; where checked against another copy, unresolved V genes explain under half of the gap, and the rest is unexplained. For this sample the table gives about 140,000 clones, of which more than 65% were detected only once. The ten biggest clones cover around 14% of the sample. Sample: peripheral blood. The source is a man aged 80 or over with acute or convalescent COVID-19.

This clone appeared once. V gene TRBV6-5 combines with J gene TRBJ1-1; D remains unclear. The CDR3 consists of 13 residues. V lost 5 bases, J lost 5 bases, and 12 bases lay in between. Germline V gene sequence: CDR1 MNHEY, CDR2 SVGAGI. The CDR3, as DNA: TGTGCCAGCAGTCCTCGCCCGAGAACTGAAGCTTTCTTT. It yields the protein CASSPRPRTEAFF.

This clone was detected a few times. The chain uses TRBV28 and TRBJ2-7; TRBD1 matches 8 bases. The CDR3 contains 13 residues. Germline V CDR1 and CDR2: MDHEN, SYDVKM. J was trimmed by 10 bases and V by 7 bases; bases with no gene match: 12. The CDR3 DNA reads TGTGCCAGCACCTTTCTCCCCGGGACAGGACAGTACTTC. This sequence encodes CASTFLPGTGQYF.

The V call is TRBV14, the J call TRBJ1-2; the D gene is possibly TRBD1 (5 bases). The CDR3 spans 13 residues. The V end lost 5 bases, the J end lost 4 bases, and 11 bases lay between the germline ends. CDR1 SGHDN and CDR2 FVKESK come from the germline V gene. DNA for the CDR3: TGTGCCAGCAGCGGGGCTTACTTCTATGGCTACACCTTC. The encoded protein is CASSGAYFYGYTF.